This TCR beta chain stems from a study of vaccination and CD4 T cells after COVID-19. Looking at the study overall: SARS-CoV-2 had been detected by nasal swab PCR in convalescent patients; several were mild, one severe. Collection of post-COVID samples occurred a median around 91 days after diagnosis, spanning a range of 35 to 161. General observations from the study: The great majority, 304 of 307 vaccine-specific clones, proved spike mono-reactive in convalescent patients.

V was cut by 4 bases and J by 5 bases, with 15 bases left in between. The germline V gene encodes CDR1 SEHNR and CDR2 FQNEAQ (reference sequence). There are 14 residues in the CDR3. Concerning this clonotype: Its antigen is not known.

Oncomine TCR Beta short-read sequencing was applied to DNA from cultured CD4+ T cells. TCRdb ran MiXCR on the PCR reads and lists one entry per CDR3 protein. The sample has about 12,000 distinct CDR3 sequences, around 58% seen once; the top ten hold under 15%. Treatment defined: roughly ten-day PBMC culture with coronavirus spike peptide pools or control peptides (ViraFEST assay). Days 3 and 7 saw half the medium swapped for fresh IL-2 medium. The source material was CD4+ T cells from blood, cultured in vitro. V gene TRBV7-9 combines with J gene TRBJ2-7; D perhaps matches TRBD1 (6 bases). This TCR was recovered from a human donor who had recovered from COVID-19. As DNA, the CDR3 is TGTGCCAGCAGCTCGACCAGACAGGCTAACGAGCAGTACTTC. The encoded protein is CASSSTRQANEQYF.